This T cell receptor beta chain was retrieved from a study of cytomegalovirus exposure and HLA in healthy donors. About this clone itself: What it binds is not known.

Study-wide points: According to a later analysis, most TCR beta chains associated with CMV appeared HLA-restricted. Presence/absence analysis assumed near-uniform sequencing depth across donors. Later analysis reportedly placed an Asian-associated ancestry cluster below the roughly 700-donor mean in N-insertions.

Trimming stripped 1 base from V and 6 bases from J, with 10 bases between. CDR1 and CDR2 (germline): LGHNA, YNFKEQ. This CDR3 has 14 amino acids. It was with 60 Vbeta and 13 Jbeta primers that the PCR ran. Sequenced by immunoSEQ multiplex PCR; TCRdb stores in-frame clones only, minus some. Among some 200,000 clones, under 85% were seen once, and the ten largest hold 1.5% to 2%. The rearrangement links TRBV4-2 to TRBJ1-5; D might be TRBD1 (5 bases). Sequencing was carried out using PBMCs. This sequence was found in a man between 50 and 59 years old in good health and CMV-seronegative. The CDR3 here is CASSQGREGQPQHF. The CDR3 region has the DNA TGTGCCAGCAGCCAAGGCAGGGAAGGTCAGCCCCAGCATTTT.